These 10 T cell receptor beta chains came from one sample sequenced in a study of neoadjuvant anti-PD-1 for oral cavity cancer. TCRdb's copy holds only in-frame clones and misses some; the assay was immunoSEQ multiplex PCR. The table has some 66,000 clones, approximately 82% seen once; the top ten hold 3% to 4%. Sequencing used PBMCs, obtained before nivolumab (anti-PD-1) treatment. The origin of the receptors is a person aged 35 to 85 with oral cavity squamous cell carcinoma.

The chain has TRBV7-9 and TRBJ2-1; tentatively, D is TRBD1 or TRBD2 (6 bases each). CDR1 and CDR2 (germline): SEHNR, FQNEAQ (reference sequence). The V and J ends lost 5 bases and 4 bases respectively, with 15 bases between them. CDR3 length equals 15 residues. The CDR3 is CASSPPGALYNEQFF. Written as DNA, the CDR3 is TGTGCCAGCAGCCCCCCGGGGGCCCTTTACAATGAGCAGTTCTTC. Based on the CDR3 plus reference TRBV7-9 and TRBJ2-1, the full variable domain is DTGVSQNPRHKITKRGQNVTFRCDPISEHNRLYWYRQTLGQGPEFLTYFQNEAQLEKSRLLSDRFSAERPKGSFSTLEIQRTEQGDSAMYLCASSPPGALYNEQFFGPGTRLTVL.

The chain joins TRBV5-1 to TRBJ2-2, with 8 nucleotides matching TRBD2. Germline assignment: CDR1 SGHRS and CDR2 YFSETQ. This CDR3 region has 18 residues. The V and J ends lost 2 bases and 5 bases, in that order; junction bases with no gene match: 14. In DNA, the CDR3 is TGCGCCAGCAGCTTCGGGGTCTTAGCGGGATCGGGGACCGGGGAGCTGTTTTTT. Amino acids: CASSFGVLAGSGTGELFF.

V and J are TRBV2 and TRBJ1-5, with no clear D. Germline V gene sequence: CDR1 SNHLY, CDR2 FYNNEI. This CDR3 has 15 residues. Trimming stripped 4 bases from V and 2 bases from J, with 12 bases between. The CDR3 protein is CASSGRVWGNQPQHF. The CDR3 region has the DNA TGTGCCAGCAGTGGAAGGGTTTGGGGCAATCAGCCCCAGCATTTT.

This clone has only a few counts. The CDR3 is CASSESVNTEAFF. The CDR3 DNA follows: TGCGCCAGCAGTGAATCAGTGAACACTGAAGCTTTCTTT. The J gene is TRBJ1-1, the V gene TRBV10-1; D call uncertain. V lost 3 bases, J lost 0 bases, and 5 bases lay in between. The CDR3 has 13 residues. CDR1 and CDR2 (germline): WNHNN, SYGVQD (reference sequence).

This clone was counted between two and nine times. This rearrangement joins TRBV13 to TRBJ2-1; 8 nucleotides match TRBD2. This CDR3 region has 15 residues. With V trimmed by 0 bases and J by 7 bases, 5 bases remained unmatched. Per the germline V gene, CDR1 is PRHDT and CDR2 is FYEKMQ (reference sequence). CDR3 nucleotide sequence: TGTGCCAGCAGCTTAGGTACGGGGGGGCATAATGAGCAGTTCTTC. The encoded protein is CASSLGTGGHNEQFF.

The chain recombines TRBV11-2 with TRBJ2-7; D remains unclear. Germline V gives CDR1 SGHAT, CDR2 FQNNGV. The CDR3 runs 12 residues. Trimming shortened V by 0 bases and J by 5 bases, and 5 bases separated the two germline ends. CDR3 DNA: TGTGCCAGCAGCTTAGATCGGAACGAGCAGTACTTC. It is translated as CASSLDRNEQYF.

The CDR3 reads CASSVALLAFANTGELFF. The CDR3 coding sequence is TGTGCCAGCAGCGTAGCGCTCCTAGCGTTCGCGAACACCGGGGAGCTGTTTTTT. The chain couples TRBV9 to TRBJ2-2; a weak D match, TRBD2 (6 bases). The CDR3 loop spans 18 amino acids. Germline V gene sequence: CDR1 SGDLS, CDR2 YYNGEE. V was cut by 0 bases and J by 0 bases, with 15 bases left in between.

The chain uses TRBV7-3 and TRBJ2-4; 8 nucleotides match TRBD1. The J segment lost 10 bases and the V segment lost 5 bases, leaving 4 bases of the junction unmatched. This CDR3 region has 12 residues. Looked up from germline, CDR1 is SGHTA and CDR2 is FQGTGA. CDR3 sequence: CASSPQGGIQYF. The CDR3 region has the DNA TGTGCCAGCAGCCCACAGGGGGGTATTCAGTACTTC.

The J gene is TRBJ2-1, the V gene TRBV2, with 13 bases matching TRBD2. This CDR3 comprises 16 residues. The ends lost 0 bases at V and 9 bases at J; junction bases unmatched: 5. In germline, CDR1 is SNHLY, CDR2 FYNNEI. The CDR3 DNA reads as TGTGCCAGCAGTGAAGCAGGGACTAGCGGGAACGGTGAGCAGTTCTTC. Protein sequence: CASSEAGTSGNGEQFF.

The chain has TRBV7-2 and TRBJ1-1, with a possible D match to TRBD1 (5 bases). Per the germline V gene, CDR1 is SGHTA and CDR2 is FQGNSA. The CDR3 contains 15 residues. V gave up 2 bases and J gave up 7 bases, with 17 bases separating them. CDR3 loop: CASSLMGQGPDEAFF. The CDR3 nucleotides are TGTGCCAGCAGCTTAATGGGGCAGGGTCCTGATGAAGCTTTCTTT.